This TCR beta chain was recovered during a study of response to subunit inactivated influenza vaccine. The CDR3 length is 14 residues. The germline V gene encodes CDR1 MNHNS and CDR2 SASEGT. The V and J ends lost 6 bases and 5 bases respectively, with 17 bases between them. TCRdb fed the RT-PCR reads into MiXCR, producing one record per CDR3 protein. The sample holds around 500,000 distinct CDR3 sequences; around 9.9% are singletons and the top ten take 9.5% to 15%. This receptor was obtained from a man aged 45-65 years who received an inactivated influenza vaccine. This specimen consisted of PBMCs from blood, obtained more than 35 days after vaccination. This rearrangement joins TRBV6-1 to TRBJ2-7; D might be TRBD1 or TRBD2, each matching 5 bases. The DNA of the CDR3 is TGTGCCAGCAGCTTTTCGGGGCAGAGGAACGAGCAGTACTTC. It codes for CASSFSGQRNEQYF.